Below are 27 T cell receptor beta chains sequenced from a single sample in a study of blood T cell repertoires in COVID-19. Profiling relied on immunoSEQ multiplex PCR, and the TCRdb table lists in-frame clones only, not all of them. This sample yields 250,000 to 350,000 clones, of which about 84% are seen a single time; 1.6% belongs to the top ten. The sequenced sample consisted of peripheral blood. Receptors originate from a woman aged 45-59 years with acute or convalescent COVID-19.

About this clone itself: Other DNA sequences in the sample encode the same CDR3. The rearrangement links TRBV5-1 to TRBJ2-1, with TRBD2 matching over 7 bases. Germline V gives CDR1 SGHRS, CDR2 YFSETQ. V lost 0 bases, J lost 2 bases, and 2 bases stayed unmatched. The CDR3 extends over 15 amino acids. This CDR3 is CASSLAAGAYNEQFF. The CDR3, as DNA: TGCGCCAGCAGCTTGGCCGCGGGGGCCTACAATGAGCAGTTCTTC.

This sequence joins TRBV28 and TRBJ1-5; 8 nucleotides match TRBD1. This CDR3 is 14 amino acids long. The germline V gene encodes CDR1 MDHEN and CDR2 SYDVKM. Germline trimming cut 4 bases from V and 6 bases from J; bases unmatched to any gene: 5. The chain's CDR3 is CASSSGTGSQPQHF. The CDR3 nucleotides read TGTGCCAGCAGTTCCGGGACAGGCAGTCAGCCCCAGCATTTT. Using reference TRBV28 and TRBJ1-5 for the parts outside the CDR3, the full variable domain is DVKVTQSSRYLVKRTGEKVFLECVQDMDHENMFWYRQDPGLGLRLIYFSYDVKMKEKGDIPEGYSVSREKKERFSLILESASTNQTSMYLCASSSGTGSQPQHFGDGTRLSIL.

CDR3 sequence reads: CASGTKIGTGVAYEQYF. CDR3 sequence (DNA): TGTGCCAGCGGAACAAAGATCGGGACAGGAGTTGCCTACGAGCAGTACTTC. This sequence joins TRBV28 and TRBJ2-7, with 8 positions matching TRBD1. This CDR3 has 17 amino acids. Germline loops: CDR1 MDHEN, CDR2 SYDVKM. The trim removed 8 bases at V and 2 bases at J, leaving 17 bases unmatched.

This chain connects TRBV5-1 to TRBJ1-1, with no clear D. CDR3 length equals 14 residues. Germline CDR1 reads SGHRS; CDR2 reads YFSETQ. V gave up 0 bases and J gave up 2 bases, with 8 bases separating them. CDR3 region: CASSLDSVNTEAFF. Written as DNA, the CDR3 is TGCGCCAGCAGCTTGGATTCAGTAAACACTGAAGCTTTCTTT.

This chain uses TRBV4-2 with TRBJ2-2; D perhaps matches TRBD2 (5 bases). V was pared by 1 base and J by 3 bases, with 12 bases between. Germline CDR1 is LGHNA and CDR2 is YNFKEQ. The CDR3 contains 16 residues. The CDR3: CASSQGLRADTGELFF. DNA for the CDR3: TGTGCCAGCAGCCAAGGTCTGCGGGCCGACACCGGGGAGCTGTTTTTT.

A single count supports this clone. The CDR3 DNA is TGTGCCAGCAGCCTTACAGGGTCGAACACTGAAGCTTTCTTT. As protein: CASSLTGSNTEAFF. V and J are TRBV3-1 (or the pseudogene TRBV3-2) and TRBJ1-1, with a tentative D call TRBD1 (6 bases). With 4 bases removed from V and 1 base from J, the gap between germline ends came to 10 bases. There are 14 residues in the CDR3. CDR1 and CDR2 from the germline V gene are LGHDT and YNNKEL (reference sequence).

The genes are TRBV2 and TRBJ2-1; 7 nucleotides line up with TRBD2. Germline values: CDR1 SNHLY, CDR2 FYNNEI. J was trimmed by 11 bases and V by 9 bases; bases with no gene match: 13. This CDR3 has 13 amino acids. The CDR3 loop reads CASRLADPPQQFF. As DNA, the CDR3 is TGTGCCAGTCGGCTAGCGGACCCCCCGCAGCAGTTCTTC.

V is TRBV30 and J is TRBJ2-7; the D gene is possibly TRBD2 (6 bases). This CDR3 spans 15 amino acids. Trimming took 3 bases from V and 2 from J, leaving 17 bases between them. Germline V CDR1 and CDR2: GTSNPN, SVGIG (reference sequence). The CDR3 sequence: CAWSAGPRRAYEQYF. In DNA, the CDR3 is TGTGCCTGGAGCGCCGGGCCCCGGAGGGCCTACGAGCAGTACTTC.

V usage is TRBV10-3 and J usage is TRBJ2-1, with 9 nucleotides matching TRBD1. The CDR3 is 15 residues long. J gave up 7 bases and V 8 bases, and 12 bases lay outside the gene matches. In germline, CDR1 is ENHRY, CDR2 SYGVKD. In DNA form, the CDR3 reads TGTGCCATCCGGGGACAGGGAAACACGGTGAATGAGCAGTTCTTC. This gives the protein CAIRGQGNTVNEQFF.

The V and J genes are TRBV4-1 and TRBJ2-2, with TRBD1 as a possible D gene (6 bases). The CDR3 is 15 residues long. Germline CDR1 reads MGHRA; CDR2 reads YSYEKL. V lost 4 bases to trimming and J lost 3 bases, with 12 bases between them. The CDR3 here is CASSPLDRHTGELFF. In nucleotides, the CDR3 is TGCGCCAGCAGCCCGCTGGACAGACACACCGGGGAGCTGTTTTTT.

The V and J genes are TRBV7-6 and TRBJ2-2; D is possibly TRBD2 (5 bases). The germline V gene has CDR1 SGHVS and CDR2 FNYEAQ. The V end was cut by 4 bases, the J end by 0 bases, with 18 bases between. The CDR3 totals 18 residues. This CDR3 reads CASSSSPPGVANTGELFF. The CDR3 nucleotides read TGTGCCAGCAGCTCCTCCCCCCCCGGGGTGGCGAACACCGGGGAGCTGTTTTTT.

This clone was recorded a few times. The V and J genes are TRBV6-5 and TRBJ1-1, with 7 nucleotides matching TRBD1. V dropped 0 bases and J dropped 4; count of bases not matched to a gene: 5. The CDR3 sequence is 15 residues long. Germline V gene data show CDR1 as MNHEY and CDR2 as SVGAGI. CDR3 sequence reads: CASSYSQGLLTEAFF. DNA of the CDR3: TGTGCCAGCAGTTACTCACAGGGGCTACTCACTGAAGCTTTCTTT.

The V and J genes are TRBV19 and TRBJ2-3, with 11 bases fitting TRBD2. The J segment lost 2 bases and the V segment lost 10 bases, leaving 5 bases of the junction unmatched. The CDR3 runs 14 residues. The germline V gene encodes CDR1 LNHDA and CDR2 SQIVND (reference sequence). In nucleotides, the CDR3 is TGTGCCACCGCACTAGCGGGAGCCACAGATACGCAGTATTTT. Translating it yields CATALAGATDTQYF.

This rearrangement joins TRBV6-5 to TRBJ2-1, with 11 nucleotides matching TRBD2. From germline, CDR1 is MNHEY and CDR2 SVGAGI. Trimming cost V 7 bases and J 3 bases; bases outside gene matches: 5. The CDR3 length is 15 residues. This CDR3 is CASTTGTSGYNEQFF. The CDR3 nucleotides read TGTGCCAGCACCACCGGGACTAGCGGCTACAATGAGCAGTTCTTC.

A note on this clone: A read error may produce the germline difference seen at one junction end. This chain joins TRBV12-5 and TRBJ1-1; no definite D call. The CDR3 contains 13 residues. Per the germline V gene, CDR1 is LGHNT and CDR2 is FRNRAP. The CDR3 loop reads CASGLAGNTEAFF. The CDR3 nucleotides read TGTGCTAGTGGCTTGGCAGGGAACACTGAAGCTTTCTTT.

The CDR3 nucleotides are TGTGCCAGCACTCCTCAGGGTAGCACAGATACGCAGTATTTT. Its translation is CASTPQGSTDTQYF. The chain employs TRBV2 and TRBJ2-3; tentative D call: TRBD1 (5 bases). This CDR3 region has 14 residues. Trimming took 7 bases from V and 0 from J, leaving 11 bases between them. Germline values: CDR1 SNHLY, CDR2 FYNNEI.

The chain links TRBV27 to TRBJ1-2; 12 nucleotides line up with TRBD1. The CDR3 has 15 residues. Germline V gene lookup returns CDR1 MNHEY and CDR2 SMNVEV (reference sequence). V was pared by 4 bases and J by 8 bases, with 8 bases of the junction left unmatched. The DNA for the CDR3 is TGTGCCAGCAGTTCGGGACAGGGGGCGTCGGACGGCTACACCTTC. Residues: CASSSGQGASDGYTF.

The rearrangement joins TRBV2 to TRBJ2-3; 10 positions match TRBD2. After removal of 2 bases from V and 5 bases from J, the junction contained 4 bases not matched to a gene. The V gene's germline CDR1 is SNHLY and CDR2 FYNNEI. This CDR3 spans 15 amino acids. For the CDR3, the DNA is TGTGCCAGCAGTGAACTAGCGGGAGATCTAGATACGCAGTATTTT. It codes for CASSELAGDLDTQYF.

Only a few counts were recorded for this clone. The CDR3: CASSPNGGGVGELFF. The CDR3 DNA is TGTGCCAGCAGCCCGAACGGCGGGGGGGTCGGGGAGCTGTTTTTT. The V call is TRBV13, the J call TRBJ2-2, with 9 positions matching TRBD2. The CDR3 loop spans 15 amino acids. The germline CDR1 and CDR2 sequences are PRHDT and FYEKMQ (reference sequence). With 5 bases clipped from V and 7 bases from J, the junction kept 8 bases outside the gene matches. Together with reference TRBV13 and TRBJ2-2, the CDR3 gives the full variable domain: AAGVIQSPRHLIKEKRETATLKCYPIPRHDTVYWYQQGPGQDPQFLISFYEKMQSDKGSIPDRFSAQQFSDYHSELNMSSLELGDSALYFCASSPNGGGVGELFFGEGSRLTVL.

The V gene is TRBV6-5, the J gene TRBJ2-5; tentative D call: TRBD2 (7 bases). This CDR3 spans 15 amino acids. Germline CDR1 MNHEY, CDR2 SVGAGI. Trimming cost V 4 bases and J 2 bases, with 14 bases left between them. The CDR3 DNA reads TGTGCCAGCAGTTGGGGGAGGGGACAACAAGAGACCCAGTACTTC. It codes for CASSWGRGQQETQYF.

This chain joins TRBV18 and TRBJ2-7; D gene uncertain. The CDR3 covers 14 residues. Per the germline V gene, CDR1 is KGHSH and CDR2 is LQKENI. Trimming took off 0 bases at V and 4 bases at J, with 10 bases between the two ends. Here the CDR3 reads CASSPPARSYEQYF. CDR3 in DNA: TGTGCCAGCTCACCACCGGCCAGGTCATACGAGCAGTACTTC.

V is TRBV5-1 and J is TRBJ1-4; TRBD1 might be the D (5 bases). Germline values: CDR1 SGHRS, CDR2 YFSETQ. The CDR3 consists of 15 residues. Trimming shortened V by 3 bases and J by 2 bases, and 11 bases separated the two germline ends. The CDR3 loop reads CASSSPEGTNEKLFF. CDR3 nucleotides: TGCGCCAGCAGCTCTCCGGAGGGGACTAATGAAAAACTGTTTTTT.

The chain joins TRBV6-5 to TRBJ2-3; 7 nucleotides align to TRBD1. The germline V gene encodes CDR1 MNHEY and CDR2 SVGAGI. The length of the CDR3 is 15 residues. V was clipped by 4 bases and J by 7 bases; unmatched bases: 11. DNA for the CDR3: TGTGCCAGCAGTTTCGGGACAGCACAACACAATACGCAGTATTTT. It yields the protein CASSFGTAQHNTQYF.

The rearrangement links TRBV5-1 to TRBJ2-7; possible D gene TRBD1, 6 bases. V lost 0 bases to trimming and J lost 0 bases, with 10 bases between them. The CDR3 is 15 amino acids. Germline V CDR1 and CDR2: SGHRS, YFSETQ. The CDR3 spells CASSLARDNSYEQYF. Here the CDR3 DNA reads TGCGCCAGCAGCTTGGCCCGGGACAACTCCTACGAGCAGTACTTC.

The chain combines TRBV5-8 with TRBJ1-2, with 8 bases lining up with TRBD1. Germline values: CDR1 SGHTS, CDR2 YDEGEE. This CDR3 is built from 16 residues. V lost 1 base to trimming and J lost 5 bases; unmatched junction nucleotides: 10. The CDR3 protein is CASSLLPGQEIYGYTF. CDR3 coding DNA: TGTGCCAGCAGCTTGCTCCCGGGACAGGAAATATATGGCTACACCTTC.

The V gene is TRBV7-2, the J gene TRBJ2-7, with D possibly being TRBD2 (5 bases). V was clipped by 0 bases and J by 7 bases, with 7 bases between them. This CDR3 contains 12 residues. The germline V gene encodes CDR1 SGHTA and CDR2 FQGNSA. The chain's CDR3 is CASSLAPGEQYF. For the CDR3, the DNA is TGTGCCAGCAGCTTAGCGCCGGGGGAGCAGTACTTC.

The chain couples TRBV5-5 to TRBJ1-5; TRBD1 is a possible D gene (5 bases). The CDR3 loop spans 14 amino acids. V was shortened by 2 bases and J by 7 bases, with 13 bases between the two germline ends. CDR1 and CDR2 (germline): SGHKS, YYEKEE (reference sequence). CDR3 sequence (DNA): TGTGCCAGCAGCTTCGCGGGGGGGAACCAGCCCCAGCATTTT. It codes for CASSFAGGNQPQHF.